A single sample is the source of the 2 T cell receptor beta chains below, sequenced in a study of T cells in Graves' hyperthyroidism and ophthalmopathy. RNA transcripts were the template for amplifying TCR beta CDR3 regions. HTBI primers were used for first-round RT-PCR of the TCR CDR3. TCRdb independently ran MiXCR on the multiplex PCR reads; one entry per CDR3 protein. The sample lists some 300,000 distinct CDR3 sequences, around 17% occurring once. Sequenced material: blood. The receptors shown here come from a young man with Graves' hyperthyroidism.

The genes are TRBV12-3 or TRBV12-4 and TRBJ2-1; 9 bases line up with TRBD1. J gave up 3 bases and V 7 bases, and 7 bases lay outside the gene matches. The CDR3 consists of 15 residues. CDR3: CASMVGTGIYNEQFF. CDR3 DNA sequence: TGTGCCAGCATGGTAGGGACAGGGATCTACAATGAGCAGTTCTTC.

This clonotype occurred many times. This chain connects TRBV28 to TRBJ2-7, with D possibly TRBD1 on 6 matching bases. The CDR3 length is 15 residues. The V end was cut by 2 bases, the J end by 2 bases, with 13 bases between. Germline values: CDR1 MDHEN, CDR2 SYDVKM. The CDR3 region has the DNA TGTGCCAGCAGTTTAGGGCCGGACAGAGCCTACGAGCAGTACTTC. Protein sequence: CASSLGPDRAYEQYF.